This TCR beta chain was captured by sequencing in a study of blood T cell dynamics during melanoma immunotherapy. The time point is: pre-treatment baseline. Sequenced by immunoSEQ multiplex PCR; TCRdb stores in-frame clones only, minus some. The sample includes approximately 15,000 clones, just over 85% of them seen just once. Sequencing was performed on blood, taken from a patient treated with checkpoint blockade. This clonotype originated in a human donor with melanoma.

The CDR3 DNA follows: TGTGCCAGCAGCTTAAAATCGGGGTCGCTCGGGGAGACCCAGTACTTC. It yields the protein CASSLKSGSLGETQYF. The chain uses TRBV13 and TRBJ2-5; D might be TRBD2 (5 bases). This CDR3 comprises 16 residues. V was pared by 2 bases and J by 5 bases, with 18 bases between. The germline V gene has CDR1 PRHDT and CDR2 FYEKMQ (reference sequence). The complete variable domain, with remaining parts taken from reference TRBV13 and TRBJ2-5, reads AAGVIQSPRHLIKEKRETATLKCYPIPRHDTVYWYQQGPGQDPQFLISFYEKMQSDKGSIPDRFSAQQFSDYHSELNMSSLELGDSALYFCASSLKSGSLGETQYFGPGTRLLVL.